The rows below give T cell receptor beta chains drawn from one sample of a study of T-cell reconstitution after alpha-beta-depleted transplantation in children. Each CDR3 protein is one row after TCRdb ran MiXCR on the PCR reads. The sample holds around 380,000 distinct CDR3 sequences, about a tenth seen once. The source material was PBMCs from the stem cell graft donor, sampled from the stem cell graft. These receptors were collected from a human donor who donated a stem cell graft to a child with acute myeloid leukemia. The CDR3 runs from the conserved cysteine through the conserved F or W. D genes are given only for firm matches. Not every row has a clone size; where given, it reads once, few, many or a size class.

J gene,clone size,D gene,V gene,CDR3 DNA,CDR3 protein
TRBJ2-3,.,.,TRBV7-9,TGTGCCAGCAGCCCCCCCTTCACAGATACGCAGTATTTT,CASSPPFTDTQYF
TRBJ1-2,few,.,TRBV7-2,TGTGCCAGCAGCTTAGCGGGCAACTTACGCGGCGGCTACACCTTC,CASSLAGNLRGGYTF
TRBJ2-7,few,TRBD1,TRBV29-1,TGCAGCGTTTACAAGGGACAGGCCGGCCAGGAGCAGTACTTC,CSVYKGQAGQEQYF
TRBJ2-2,.,TRBD2,TRBV5-1,TGCGCCAGCAGTACAGGACTAGCGGGAGGGCCGAACACCGGGGAGCTGTTTTTT,CASSTGLAGGPNTGELFF
TRBJ2-7,few,TRBD2,TRBV20-1,TGCAGTGCTAGAAAAAGACTAGCGGGGTACGAGCAGTACTTC,CSARKRLAGYEQYF
TRBJ1-4,.,.,TRBV14,TGTGCCAGCAGCCGTGTTTCAGAAAAACTGTTTTTT,CASSRVSEKLFF
TRBJ2-3,.,.,TRBV20-1,TGCAGTGCTAGGGAGGCAGGGACAGATACGCAGTATTTT,CSAREAGTDTQYF
TRBJ2-1,.,TRBD2,TRBV5-6,TGTGCCAGCAGCTTGTCTAGCGGGAGGTCGTCGTACAATGAGCAGTTCTTC,CASSLSSGRSSYNEQFF
TRBJ2-1,.,TRBD2,TRBV20-1,TGCAGTGCAGGACTAGCGGGGGCTAATTCCTACAATGAGCAGTTCTTC,CSAGLAGANSYNEQFF
TRBJ2-1,.,TRBD2,TRBV5-1,TGCGCCAGCAGCATCCTAGCGGGAGTTTTCGATGAGCAGTTCTTC,CASSILAGVFDEQFF
TRBJ2-7,few,TRBD2,TRBV9,TGTGCCAGCAGCGCCAGCGGCCCGGGACTAGCGGGAGACGAGCAGTACTTC,CASSASGPGLAGDEQYF
TRBJ2-7,.,TRBD2,TRBV5-4,TGTGCCAGCAGCTTCCTAGCGGGAGGGCTCGAGCAGTACTTC,CASSFLAGGLEQYF
TRBJ1-5,few,.,TRBV7-8,TGTGCCAGCAGCTTCGGGGGACATGGATCGCCCCAGCATTTT,CASSFGGHGSPQHF
TRBJ2-5,many,.,TRBV29-1,TGCAGCGTTGATCCCAACCAAGAGACCCAGTACTTC,CSVDPNQETQYF
TRBJ2-3,few,TRBD1,TRBV7-2,TGTGCCAGCAGCGACACAGGCCTTGGACAGGGGCCAGATACGCAGTATTTT,CASSDTGLGQGPDTQYF
TRBJ1-4,.,.,TRBV7-6,TGTGCCAGCAGCGGGCGGGAAGGAGCTAATGAAAAACTGTTTTTT,CASSGREGANEKLFF
TRBJ1-5,few,TRBD1,TRBV7-9,TGTGCCAGCAGCTTAGATGGGACAGGCGGCGGCAATCAGCCCCAGCATTTT,CASSLDGTGGGNQPQHF
TRBJ2-3,.,.,TRBV7-2,TGTGCCAGCAGCCGTACCCGGGACCTCTCCGCCACAGATACGCAGTATTTT,CASSRTRDLSATDTQYF
TRBJ1-1,.,TRBD1,TRBV12-3/TRBV12-4,TGTGCCAGCAGTACCGGGGACAGGGGATTTGACACTGAAGCTTTCTTT,CASSTGDRGFDTEAFF
TRBJ1-3,.,.,TRBV20-1,TGCAGTGCTAGGACGGGCAGGGGTATGGGAAACACCATATATTTT,CSARTGRGMGNTIYF
TRBJ2-7,.,.,TRBV5-5,TGTGCCAGCAGCTTGGCAATGCAGGGCTGGGTCGAGCAGTACTTC,CASSLAMQGWVEQYF
TRBJ2-1,.,TRBD2,TRBV12-3/TRBV12-4,TGTGCCAGCAGAACAAAGGGACTAGCGGGGGGCGGGTTCTTC,CASRTKGLAGGGFF
TRBJ2-3,.,.,TRBV2,TGTGCCAGCAGCGTTAATGCAGATACGCAGTATTTT,CASSVNADTQYF
TRBJ2-2,.,.,TRBV12-3/TRBV12-4,TGTGCCAGCAGTTTGGCGGCAACCGGGGAGCTGTTTTTT,CASSLAATGELFF
TRBJ2-1,few,TRBD2,TRBV5-1,TGCGCCAGCAGCTTGTTGAGCGGGAGATACAATGAGCAGTTCTTC,CASSLLSGRYNEQFF
TRBJ2-5,few,.,TRBV29-1,TGCAGCGTTGATAGTCTGGGCAGCCAAGAGACCCAGTACTTC,CSVDSLGSQETQYF
TRBJ2-3,.,TRBD2,TRBV20-1,TGCAGTGGTAGAGATAGCTTCGGAAAGGGACTAGCGACCCCAGATACGCAGTATTTT,CSGRDSFGKGLATPDTQYF